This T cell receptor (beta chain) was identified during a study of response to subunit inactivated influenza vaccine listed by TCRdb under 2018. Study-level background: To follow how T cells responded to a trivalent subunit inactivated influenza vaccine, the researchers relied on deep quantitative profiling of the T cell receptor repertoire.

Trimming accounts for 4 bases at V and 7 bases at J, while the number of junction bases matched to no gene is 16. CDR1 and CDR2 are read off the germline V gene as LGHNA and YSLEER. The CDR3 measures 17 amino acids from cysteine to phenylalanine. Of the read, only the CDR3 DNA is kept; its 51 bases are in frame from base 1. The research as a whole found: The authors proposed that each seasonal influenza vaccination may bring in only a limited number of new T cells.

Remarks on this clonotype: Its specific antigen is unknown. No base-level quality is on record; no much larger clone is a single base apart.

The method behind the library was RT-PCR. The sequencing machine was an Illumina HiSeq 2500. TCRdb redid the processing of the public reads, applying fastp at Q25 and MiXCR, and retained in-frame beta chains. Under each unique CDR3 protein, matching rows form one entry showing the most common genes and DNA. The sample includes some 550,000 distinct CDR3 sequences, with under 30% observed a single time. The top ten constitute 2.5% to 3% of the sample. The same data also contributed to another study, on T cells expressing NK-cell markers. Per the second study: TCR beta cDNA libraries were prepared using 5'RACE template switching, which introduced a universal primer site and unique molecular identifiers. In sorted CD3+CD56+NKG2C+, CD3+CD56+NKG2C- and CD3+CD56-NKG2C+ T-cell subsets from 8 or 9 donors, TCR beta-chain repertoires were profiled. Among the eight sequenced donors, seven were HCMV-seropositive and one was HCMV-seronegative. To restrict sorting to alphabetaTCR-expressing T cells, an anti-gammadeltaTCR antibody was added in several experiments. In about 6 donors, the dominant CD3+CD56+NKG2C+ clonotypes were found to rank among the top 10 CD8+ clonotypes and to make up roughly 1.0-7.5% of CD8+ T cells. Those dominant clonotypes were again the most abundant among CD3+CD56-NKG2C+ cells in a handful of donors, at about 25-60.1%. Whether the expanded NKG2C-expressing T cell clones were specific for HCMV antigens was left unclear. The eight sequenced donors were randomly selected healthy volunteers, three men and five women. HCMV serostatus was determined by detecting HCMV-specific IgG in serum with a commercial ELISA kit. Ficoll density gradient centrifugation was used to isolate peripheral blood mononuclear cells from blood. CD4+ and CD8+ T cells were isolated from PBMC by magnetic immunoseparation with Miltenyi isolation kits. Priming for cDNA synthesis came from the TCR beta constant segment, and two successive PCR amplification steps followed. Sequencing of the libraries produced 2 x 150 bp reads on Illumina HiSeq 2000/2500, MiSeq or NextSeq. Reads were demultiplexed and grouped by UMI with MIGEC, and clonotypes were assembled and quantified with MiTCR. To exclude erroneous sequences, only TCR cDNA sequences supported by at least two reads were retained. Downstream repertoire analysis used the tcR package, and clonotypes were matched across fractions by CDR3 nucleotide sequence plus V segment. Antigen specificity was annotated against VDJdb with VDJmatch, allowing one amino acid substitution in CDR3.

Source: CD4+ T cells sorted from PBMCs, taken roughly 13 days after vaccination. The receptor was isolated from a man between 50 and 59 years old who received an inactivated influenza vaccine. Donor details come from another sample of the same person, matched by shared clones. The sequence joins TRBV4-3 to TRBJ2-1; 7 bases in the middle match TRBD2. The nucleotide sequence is TGCGCCAGCAGCCCGGGAATTAGCGGGCCATCGGGGAATGAGCAGTTCTTC. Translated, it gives CASSPGISGPSGNEQFF.